The following is a T cell receptor beta chain sequence with its context. The data originate from a study of blood T cell repertoires in COVID-19. Overall study context: Acute and convalescent COVID-19 specimens originated in the United States, Italy and Spain.

Original analysis: Reference gene primer amplification gave nucleated cell count estimates. Assay: immunoSEQ multiplex PCR; the TCRdb copy retains only in-frame clones and omits some. The D gene and trimming were derived from the DNA, and the V and J assignments and clone size from that table. The sample records a few hundred thousand clones, more than 75% being singletons. The CDR3 spans 17 residues. Germline assignment: CDR1 SGHKS and CDR2 YYEKEE (reference sequence). Trimming left V 0 bases short and J 0 bases short, with 15 bases between. The chain has TRBV5-5 and TRBJ1-1; D unclear. The specimen was peripheral blood. The receptor was isolated from an elderly man with acute or convalescent COVID-19. CDR3: CASSLALAHPMNTEAFF. The CDR3 DNA sequence: TGTGCCAGCAGCTTGGCCCTAGCCCACCCCATGAACACTGAAGCTTTCTTT.